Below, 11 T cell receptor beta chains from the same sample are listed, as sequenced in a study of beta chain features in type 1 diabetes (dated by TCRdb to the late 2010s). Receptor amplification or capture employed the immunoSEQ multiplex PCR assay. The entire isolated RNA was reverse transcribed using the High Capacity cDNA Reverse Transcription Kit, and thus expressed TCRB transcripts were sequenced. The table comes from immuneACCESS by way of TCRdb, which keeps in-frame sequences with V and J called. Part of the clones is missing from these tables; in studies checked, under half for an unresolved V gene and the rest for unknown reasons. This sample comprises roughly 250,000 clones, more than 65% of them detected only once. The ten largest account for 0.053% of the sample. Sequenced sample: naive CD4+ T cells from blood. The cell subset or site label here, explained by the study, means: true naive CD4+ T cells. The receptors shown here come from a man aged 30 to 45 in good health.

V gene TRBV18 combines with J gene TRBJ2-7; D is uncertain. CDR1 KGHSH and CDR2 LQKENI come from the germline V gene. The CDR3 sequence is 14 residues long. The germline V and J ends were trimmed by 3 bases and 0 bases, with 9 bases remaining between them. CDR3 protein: CASSPGRNSYEQYF. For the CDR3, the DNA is TGTGCCAGCTCACCCGGACGGAACTCCTACGAGCAGTACTTC.

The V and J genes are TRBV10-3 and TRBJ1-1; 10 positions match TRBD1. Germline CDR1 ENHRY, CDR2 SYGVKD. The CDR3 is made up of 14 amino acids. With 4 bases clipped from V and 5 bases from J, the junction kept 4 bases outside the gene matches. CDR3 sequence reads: CAISATGQGTEAFF. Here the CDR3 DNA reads TGTGCCATCAGTGCTACGGGACAGGGGACTGAAGCTTTCTTT.

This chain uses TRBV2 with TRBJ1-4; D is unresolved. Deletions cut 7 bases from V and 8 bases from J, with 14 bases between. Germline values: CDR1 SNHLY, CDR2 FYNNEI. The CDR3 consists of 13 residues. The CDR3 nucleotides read TGTGCCAGCAATAATAACCTGGGAGAAAAACTGTTTTTT. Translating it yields CASNNNLGEKLFF.

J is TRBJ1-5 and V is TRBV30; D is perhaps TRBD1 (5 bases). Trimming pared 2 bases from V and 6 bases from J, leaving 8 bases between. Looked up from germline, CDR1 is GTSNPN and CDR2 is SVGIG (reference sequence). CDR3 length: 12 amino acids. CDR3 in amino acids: CAWSTGVQPQHF. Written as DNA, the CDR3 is TGTGCCTGGAGTACGGGGGTTCAGCCCCAGCATTTT.

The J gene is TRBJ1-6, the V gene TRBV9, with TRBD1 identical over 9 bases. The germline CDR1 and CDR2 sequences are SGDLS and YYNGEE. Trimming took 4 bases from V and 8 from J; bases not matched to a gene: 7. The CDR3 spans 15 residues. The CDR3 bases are TGTGCCAGCAGCTTTAGACAGGGGGAGGATTCACCCCTCCACTTT. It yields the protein CASSFRQGEDSPLHF.

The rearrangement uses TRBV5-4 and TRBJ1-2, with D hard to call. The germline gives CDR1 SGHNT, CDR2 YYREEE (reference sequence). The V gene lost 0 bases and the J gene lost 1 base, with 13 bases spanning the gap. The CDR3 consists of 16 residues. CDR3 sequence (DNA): TGTGCCAGCAGCTTGGAGGCACGACTAAATAACTATGGCTACACCTTC. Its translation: CASSLEARLNNYGYTF. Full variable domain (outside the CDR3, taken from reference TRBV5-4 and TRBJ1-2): ETGVTQSPTHLIKTRGQQVTLRCSSQSGHNTVSWYQQALGQGPQFIFQYYREEENGRGNFPPRFSGLQFPNYSSELNVNALELDDSALYLCASSLEARLNNYGYTFGSGTRLTVV.

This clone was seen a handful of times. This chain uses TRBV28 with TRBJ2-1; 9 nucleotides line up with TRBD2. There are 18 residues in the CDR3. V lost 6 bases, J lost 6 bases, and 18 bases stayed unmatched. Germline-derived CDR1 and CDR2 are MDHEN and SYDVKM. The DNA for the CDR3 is TGTGCCAGCAGCCTTATTGGCGGGAGGGCCCGAGCGGCCAATGAGCAGTTCTTC. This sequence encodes CASSLIGGRARAANEQFF.

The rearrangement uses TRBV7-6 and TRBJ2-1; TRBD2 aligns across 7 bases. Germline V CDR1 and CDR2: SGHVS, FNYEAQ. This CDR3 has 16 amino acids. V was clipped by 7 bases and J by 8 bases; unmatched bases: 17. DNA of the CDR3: TGTGCCAGCACCGCGACCGGGACTACGACCGCCGATGAGCAGTTCTTC. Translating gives CASTATGTTTADEQFF. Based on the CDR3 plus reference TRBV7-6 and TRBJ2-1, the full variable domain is GAGVSQSPRYKVTKRGQDVALRCDPISGHVSLYWYRQALGQGPEFLTYFNYEAQQDKSGLPNDRFSAERPEGSISTLTIQRTEQRDSAMYRCASTATGTTTADEQFFGPGTRLTVL.

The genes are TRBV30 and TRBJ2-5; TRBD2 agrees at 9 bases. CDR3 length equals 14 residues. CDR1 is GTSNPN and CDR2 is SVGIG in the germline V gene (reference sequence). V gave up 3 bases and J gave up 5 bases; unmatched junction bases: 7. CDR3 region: CAWSQGLAEETQYF. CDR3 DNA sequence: TGTGCCTGGAGCCAGGGACTAGCTGAGGAGACCCAGTACTTC.

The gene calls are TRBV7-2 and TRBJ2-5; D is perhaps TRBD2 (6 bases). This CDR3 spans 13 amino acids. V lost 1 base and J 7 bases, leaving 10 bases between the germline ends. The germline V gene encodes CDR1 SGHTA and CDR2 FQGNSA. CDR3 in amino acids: CASSLVQEGTQYF. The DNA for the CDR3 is TGTGCCAGCAGCTTAGTACAGGAGGGGACCCAGTACTTC.

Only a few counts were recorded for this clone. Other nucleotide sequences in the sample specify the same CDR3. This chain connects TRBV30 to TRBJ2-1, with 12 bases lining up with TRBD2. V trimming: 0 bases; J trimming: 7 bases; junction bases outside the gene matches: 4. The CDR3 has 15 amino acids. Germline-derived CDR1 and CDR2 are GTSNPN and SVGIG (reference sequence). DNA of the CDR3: TGTGCCTGGAGTGTACGACTAGCGGGAGTGAATGAGCAGTTCTTC. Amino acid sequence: CAWSVRLAGVNEQFF.